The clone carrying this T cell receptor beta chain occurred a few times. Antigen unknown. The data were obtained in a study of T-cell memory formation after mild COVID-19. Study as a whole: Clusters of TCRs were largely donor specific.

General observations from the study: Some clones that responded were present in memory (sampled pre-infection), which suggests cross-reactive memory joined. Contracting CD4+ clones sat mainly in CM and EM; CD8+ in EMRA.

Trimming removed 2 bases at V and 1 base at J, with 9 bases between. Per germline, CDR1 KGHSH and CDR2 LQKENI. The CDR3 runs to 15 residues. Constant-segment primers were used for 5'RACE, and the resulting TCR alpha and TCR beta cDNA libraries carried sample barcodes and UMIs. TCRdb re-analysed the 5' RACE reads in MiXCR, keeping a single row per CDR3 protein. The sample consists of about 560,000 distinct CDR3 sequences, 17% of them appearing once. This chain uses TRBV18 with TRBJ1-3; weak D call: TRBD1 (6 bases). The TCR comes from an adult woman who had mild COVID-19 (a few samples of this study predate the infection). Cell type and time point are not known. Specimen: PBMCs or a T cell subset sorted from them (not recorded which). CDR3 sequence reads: CASSPGGISGNTIYF. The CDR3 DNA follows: TGTGCCAGCTCACCAGGGGGCATATCTGGAAACACCATATATTTT. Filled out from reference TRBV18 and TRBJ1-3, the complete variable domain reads NAGVMQNPRHLVRRRGQEARLRCSPMKGHSHVYWYRQLPEEGLKFMVYLQKENIIDESGMPKERFSAEFPKEGPSILRIQQVVRGDSAAYFCASSPGGISGNTIYFGEGSWLTVV.